A single sample gave rise to the 3 T cell receptor beta chains below, sequenced in a study of blood T cells in healthy people across ages. It was with a sample-barcoded 5' primer and a J-beta primer mix that a second PCR of about 6 to 12 cycles was run. One entry per CDR3 protein results from TCRdb running MiXCR on the 5' RACE reads. The profile shows over 600,000 distinct CDR3 sequences, 46% of them singletons. Material: blood. Every receptor here comes from a man at least 80 years old in good health.

The V and J genes are TRBV29-1 and TRBJ1-4; D call uncertain. CDR1 SQVTM and CDR2 ANQGSEA come from the germline V gene. With 6 bases removed from V and 8 bases from J, the gap between germline ends came to 22 bases. The CDR3 extends over 15 amino acids. The chain's CDR3 is CSVTGIPEPREKLFF. Written as DNA, the CDR3 is TGCAGCGTCACGGGCATTCCGGAACCGAGGGAAAAACTGTTTTTT. The full variable domain, with the rest looked up from reference TRBV29-1 and TRBJ1-4, is SAVISQKPSRDICQRGTSLTIQCQVDSQVTMMFWYRQQPGQSLTLIATANQGSEATYESGFVIDKFPISRPNLTFSTLTVSNMSPEDSSIYLCSVTGIPEPREKLFFGSGTQLSVL.

CDR3: CSASATGGYEQYF. The DNA for the CDR3 is TGCAGTGCGAGCGCGACAGGGGGATACGAGCAGTACTTC. The rearrangement links TRBV20-1 to TRBJ2-7; 9 bases align to TRBD1. This CDR3 spans 13 amino acids. CDR1 is DFQATT and CDR2 is SNEGSKA in the germline V gene (reference sequence). Unmatched junction bases numbered 7, after V lost 6 bases and J lost 4 bases.

This chain connects TRBV7-9 to TRBJ1-1, with D hard to call. V was trimmed by 5 bases and J by 1 base, leaving 5 bases between them. Germline V gene data show CDR1 as SEHNR and CDR2 as FQNEAQ (reference sequence). CDR3 length: 12 residues. The CDR3 nucleotides are TGTGCCAGCAGCGTGACGAACACTGAAGCTTTCTTT. Protein product: CASSVTNTEAFF. The full variable domain, completed using reference TRBV7-9 and TRBJ1-1, is DTGVSQNPRHKITKRGQNVTFRCDPISEHNRLYWYRQTLGQGPEFLTYFQNEAQLEKSRLLSDRFSAERPKGSFSTLEIQRTEQGDSAMYLCASSVTNTEAFFGQGTRLTVV.